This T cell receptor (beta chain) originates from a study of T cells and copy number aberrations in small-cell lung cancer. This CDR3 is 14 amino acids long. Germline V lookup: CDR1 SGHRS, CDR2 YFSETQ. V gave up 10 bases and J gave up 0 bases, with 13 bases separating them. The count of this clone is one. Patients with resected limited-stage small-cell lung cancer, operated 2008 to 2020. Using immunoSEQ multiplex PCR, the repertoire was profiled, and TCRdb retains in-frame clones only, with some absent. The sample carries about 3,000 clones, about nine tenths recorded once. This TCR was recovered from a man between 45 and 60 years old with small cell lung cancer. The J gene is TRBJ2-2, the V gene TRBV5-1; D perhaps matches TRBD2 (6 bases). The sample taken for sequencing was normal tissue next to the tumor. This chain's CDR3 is CASRGMANTGELFF. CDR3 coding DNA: TGCGCCTCGCGCGGGATGGCGAACACCGGGGAGCTGTTTTTT. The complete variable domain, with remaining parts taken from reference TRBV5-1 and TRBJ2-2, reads KAGVTQTPRYLIKTRGQQVTLSCSPISGHRSVSWYQQTPGQGLQFLFEYFSETQRNKGNFPGRFSGRQFSNSRSEMNVSTLELGDSALYLCASRGMANTGELFFGEGSRLTVL.